Sequencing of this T cell receptor beta chain was carried out in a study of cytomegalovirus exposure and HLA in healthy donors. This CDR3 region has 14 residues. The V end was cut by 2 bases, the J end by 8 bases, with 13 bases between. Germline V lookup: CDR1 SGHAT, CDR2 FQNNGV. For this clone: Its target is unknown.

Both 60 Vbeta primers and 13 Jbeta primers went into the PCR. TCRdb keeps only in-frame clones here, not all; method: immunoSEQ multiplex PCR. The sample yields 90,000 to 100,000 clones, 82% seen once. The study's findings and limits: Earlier analysis yielded a pattern in which most TCR beta V segments were productive about 87% or about 30% of the time. Later examination showed HLA-associated TCR beta chains had greater clonal expansion than equally common others. Of the V segments, some could not be distinguished, including TRBV6-2 and TRBV6-3, and were excluded.

The receptor's source is a man in his fifties in good health and CMV-seronegative. This sequence joins TRBV11-2 and TRBJ2-1; no firm D call. The source material was PBMCs. The CDR3 region has the DNA TGTGCCAGCAGCTTAATGACCATTCTAGATGAGCAGTTCTTC. This gives the protein CASSLMTILDEQFF.